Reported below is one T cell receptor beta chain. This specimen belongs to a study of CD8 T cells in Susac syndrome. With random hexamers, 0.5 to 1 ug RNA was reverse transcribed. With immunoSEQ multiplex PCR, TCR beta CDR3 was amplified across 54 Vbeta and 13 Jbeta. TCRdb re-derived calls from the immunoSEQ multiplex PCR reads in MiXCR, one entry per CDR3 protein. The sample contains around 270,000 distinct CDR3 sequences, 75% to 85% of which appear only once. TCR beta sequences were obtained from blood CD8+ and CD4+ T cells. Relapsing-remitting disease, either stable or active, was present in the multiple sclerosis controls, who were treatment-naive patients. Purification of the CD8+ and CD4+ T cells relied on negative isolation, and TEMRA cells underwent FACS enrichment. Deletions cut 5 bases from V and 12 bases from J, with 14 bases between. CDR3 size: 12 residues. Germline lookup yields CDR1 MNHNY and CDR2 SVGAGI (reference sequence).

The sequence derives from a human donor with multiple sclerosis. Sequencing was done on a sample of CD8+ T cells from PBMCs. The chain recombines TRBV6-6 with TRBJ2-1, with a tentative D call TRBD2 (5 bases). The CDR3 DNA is TGTGCCAGCAGTCCGGTCCCCCGGGGGCAGTTCTTC. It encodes CASSPVPRGQFF.